Listed below are T cell receptor beta chains from one sample, sequenced in a study of blood T cell repertoires in COVID-19. Sequencing was performed with immunoSEQ multiplex PCR; in TCRdb, only in-frame clones are kept and a portion is missing. The top ten clones hold 2.2% of a sample with about 50,000 clones, around 92% of them seen once. Sequenced sample: peripheral blood. The receptors were sampled from a human donor in a cohort sampled during active COVID-19. Each CDR3 is given with its conserved first and last residue. Fields, in order: J gene, D gene, V gene, clone size, CDR3 protein, CDR3 DNA. A D gene is named only where the DNA matches it firmly. The listing skips clone size in some rows; elsewhere it reads once, few, many or a size class.

j_gene: TRBJ1-2; d_gene: TRBD1; v_gene: TRBV3-1/TRBV3-2; abundance: .; CDR3aa: CASTPTQDRSGYGYTF; CDR3nt: TGTGCCAGCACCCCAACCCAGGACAGGTCTGGCTATGGCTACACCTTC
j_gene: TRBJ2-6; d_gene: .; v_gene: TRBV7-8; abundance: .; CDR3aa: CASSFTVSGANVLTF; CDR3nt: TGTGCCAGCAGCTTTACAGTCTCTGGGGCCAACGTCCTGACTTTC
j_gene: TRBJ2-6; d_gene: TRBD1; v_gene: TRBV18; abundance: .; CDR3aa: CASSPRSGQGPSGANVLTF; CDR3nt: TGTGCCAGCTCACCGAGATCGGGACAGGGGCCCTCTGGGGCCAACGTCCTGACTTTC
j_gene: TRBJ1-4; d_gene: .; v_gene: TRBV7-2; abundance: .; CDR3aa: CASSPRQAGEKLFF; CDR3nt: TGTGCCAGCAGCCCGCGACAGGCGGGTGAAAAACTGTTTTTT
j_gene: TRBJ2-2; d_gene: .; v_gene: TRBV2; abundance: .; CDR3aa: CASRLEGTAVGELFF; CDR3nt: TGTGCCAGCCGTCTGGAGGGGACGGCGGTCGGGGAGCTGTTTTTT
j_gene: TRBJ2-7; d_gene: TRBD1; v_gene: TRBV7-2; abundance: .; CDR3aa: CASSSDRASSYEQYF; CDR3nt: TGTGCCAGCAGCTCAGACAGGGCAAGCTCCTACGAGCAGTACTTC
j_gene: TRBJ2-1; d_gene: .; v_gene: TRBV11-2; abundance: .; CDR3aa: CASSLLGGSSYNEQFF; CDR3nt: TGTGCCAGCAGCTTATTAGGCGGCAGCTCCTACAATGAGCAGTTCTTC
j_gene: TRBJ1-2; d_gene: TRBD1; v_gene: TRBV29-1; abundance: .; CDR3aa: CSVGDSPNYGYTF; CDR3nt: TGCAGCGTTGGGGACAGTCCTAACTATGGCTACACCTTC
j_gene: TRBJ1-5; d_gene: .; v_gene: TRBV12-3/TRBV12-4; abundance: .; CDR3aa: CASSWRSNQPQHF; CDR3nt: TGTGCCAGCAGTTGGAGGAGCAATCAGCCCCAGCATTTT
j_gene: TRBJ2-2; d_gene: TRBD2; v_gene: TRBV7-3; abundance: .; CDR3aa: CASSHSGTSAGELFF; CDR3nt: TGTGCCAGCAGCCACTCCGGGACTAGCGCCGGGGAGCTGTTTTTT
j_gene: TRBJ1-5; d_gene: .; v_gene: TRBV29-1; abundance: .; CDR3aa: CSVVPASDSAQHF; CDR3nt: TGCAGCGTTGTGCCCGCTTCAGATTCTGCCCAGCATTTT
j_gene: TRBJ2-6; d_gene: .; v_gene: TRBV10-1; abundance: .; CDR3aa: CASIYALVHSGANVLTF; CDR3nt: TGCGCCAGCATTTATGCGCTAGTCCATTCTGGGGCCAACGTCCTGACTTTC
j_gene: TRBJ2-1; d_gene: TRBD2; v_gene: TRBV15; abundance: .; CDR3aa: CATSSAGGPGEQFF; CDR3nt: TGTGCCACCAGCAGTGCGGGGGGCCCGGGTGAGCAGTTCTTC
j_gene: TRBJ2-7; d_gene: .; v_gene: TRBV7-9; abundance: few; CDR3aa: CASRGGYEQYF; CDR3nt: TGTGCCAGCAGGGGGGGTTACGAGCAGTACTTC
j_gene: TRBJ2-7; d_gene: .; v_gene: TRBV4-3; abundance: .; CDR3aa: CASSREGRAEQYF; CDR3nt: TGCGCCAGCAGCCGCGAGGGTAGGGCCGAGCAGTACTTC
j_gene: TRBJ1-2; d_gene: TRBD1; v_gene: TRBV9; abundance: .; CDR3aa: CASSEGGGYGYTF; CDR3nt: TGTGCCAGCAGCGAAGGGGGCGGCTATGGCTACACCTTC
j_gene: TRBJ1-2; d_gene: .; v_gene: TRBV5-5; abundance: .; CDR3aa: CASSLGSNYGYTF; CDR3nt: TGTGCCAGCAGCTTGGGGAGTAACTATGGCTACACCTTC
j_gene: TRBJ1-5; d_gene: .; v_gene: TRBV7-9; abundance: .; CDR3aa: CASSLGGVNQPQHF; CDR3nt: TGTGCCAGCAGCTTGGGGGGGGTGAATCAGCCCCAGCATTTT
j_gene: TRBJ1-5; d_gene: .; v_gene: TRBV6-1; abundance: .; CDR3aa: CASSGSLYSSNQPQHF; CDR3nt: TGTGCCAGCAGTGGCAGCCTTTACAGTAGCAATCAGCCCCAGCATTTT
j_gene: TRBJ1-1; d_gene: .; v_gene: TRBV6-5; abundance: .; CDR3aa: CASRTGNTEAFF; CDR3nt: TGTGCCAGCAGGACTGGGAACACTGAAGCTTTCTTT
j_gene: TRBJ2-3; d_gene: TRBD2; v_gene: TRBV6-6; abundance: .; CDR3aa: CASSYSAGGTDTQYF; CDR3nt: TGTGCCAGCAGTTATTCAGCGGGAGGCACAGATACGCAGTATTTT
j_gene: TRBJ2-3; d_gene: .; v_gene: TRBV11-2; abundance: .; CDR3aa: CASSLPRTGGWDTQYF; CDR3nt: TGTGCCAGCAGCTTACCTCGTACGGGGGGCTGGGATACGCAGTATTTT
j_gene: TRBJ2-3; d_gene: TRBD2; v_gene: TRBV7-2; abundance: .; CDR3aa: CASSLGLRLAGGLTDTQYF; CDR3nt: TGTGCCAGCAGCTTAGGACTAAGACTAGCGGGGGGACTCACAGATACGCAGTATTTT
j_gene: TRBJ1-1; d_gene: TRBD1; v_gene: TRBV7-9; abundance: .; CDR3aa: CASSRDQGALEAFF; CDR3nt: TGTGCCAGCAGCCGCGACCAGGGGGCTTTGGAAGCTTTCTTT
j_gene: TRBJ2-7; d_gene: TRBD2; v_gene: TRBV7-2; abundance: .; CDR3aa: CASSLNTHQTSGRRVQYF; CDR3nt: TGTGCCAGCAGCTTAAACACCCATCAGACTAGCGGGCGTCGGGTGCAGTACTTC
j_gene: TRBJ1-3; d_gene: .; v_gene: TRBV18; abundance: .; CDR3aa: CASSPAAASGNTIYF; CDR3nt: TGTGCCAGCTCACCGGCGGCAGCATCTGGAAACACCATATATTTT
j_gene: TRBJ2-1; d_gene: TRBD2; v_gene: TRBV5-6; abundance: .; CDR3aa: CASSLETSARGGQFF; CDR3nt: TGTGCCAGCAGCCTCGAGACTAGCGCGAGGGGGGGGCAGTTCTTC
j_gene: TRBJ2-2; d_gene: .; v_gene: TRBV7-2; abundance: .; CDR3aa: CASSLAGGIYSGELFF; CDR3nt: TGTGCCAGCAGCTTAGCAGGGGGTATTTACTCCGGGGAGCTGTTTTTT
j_gene: TRBJ2-2; d_gene: TRBD1; v_gene: TRBV24-1; abundance: .; CDR3aa: CATSEPGQGDGELFF; CDR3nt: TGTGCCACCAGTGAACCGGGACAGGGGGACGGGGAGCTGTTTTTT
j_gene: TRBJ1-6; d_gene: TRBD1; v_gene: TRBV4-1; abundance: .; CDR3aa: CASSHRPPTGGDSPLHF; CDR3nt: TGCGCCAGCAGCCACCGGCCCCCGACAGGGGGTGATTCACCCCTCCACTTT
j_gene: TRBJ2-7; d_gene: TRBD2; v_gene: TRBV28; abundance: .; CDR3aa: CASRYGTSGRFVLYEQYF; CDR3nt: TGTGCCAGCAGATACGGGACTAGCGGGAGGTTCGTGCTCTACGAGCAGTACTTC
j_gene: TRBJ2-7; d_gene: .; v_gene: TRBV4-3; abundance: .; CDR3aa: CASSQELDFYEQYF; CDR3nt: TGCGCCAGCAGCCAAGAACTCGATTTCTACGAGCAGTACTTC
j_gene: TRBJ2-1; d_gene: .; v_gene: TRBV7-2; abundance: .; CDR3aa: CASSLDGDEQFF; CDR3nt: TGTGCCAGCAGCTTAGACGGAGATGAGCAGTTCTTC
j_gene: TRBJ2-3; d_gene: .; v_gene: TRBV29-1; abundance: .; CDR3aa: CSFQTSSTDTQYF; CDR3nt: TGCAGCTTCCAAACTAGCAGCACAGATACGCAGTATTTT
j_gene: TRBJ2-2; d_gene: TRBD2; v_gene: TRBV4-2; abundance: .; CDR3aa: CASGGGLAGGVDTGELFF; CDR3nt: TGTGCCAGCGGAGGGGGGCTAGCGGGCGGGGTTGACACCGGGGAGCTGTTTTTT
j_gene: TRBJ2-3; d_gene: TRBD2; v_gene: TRBV24-1; abundance: once; CDR3aa: CATSEGLRYDEDTQYF; CDR3nt: TGTGCCACCAGTGAGGGACTACGTTATGACGAGGATACGCAGTATTTT
j_gene: TRBJ2-3; d_gene: .; v_gene: TRBV7-7; abundance: few; CDR3aa: CASSFGVEDTDTQYF; CDR3nt: TGTGCCAGCAGCTTCGGGGTGGAGGACACAGATACGCAGTATTTT
j_gene: TRBJ2-3; d_gene: TRBD1; v_gene: TRBV7-9; abundance: .; CDR3aa: CASSTPGQGVTQYF; CDR3nt: TGTGCCAGCAGCACACCGGGACAGGGCGTTACGCAGTATTTT
j_gene: TRBJ2-7; d_gene: TRBD2; v_gene: TRBV7-3; abundance: .; CDR3aa: CASSLNPLAGGHEQYF; CDR3nt: TGTGCCAGCAGCTTAAATCCTCTAGCGGGGGGGCACGAGCAGTACTTC
j_gene: TRBJ1-5; d_gene: .; v_gene: TRBV19; abundance: .; CDR3aa: CASSIVLLQPQHF; CDR3nt: TGTGCCAGTAGTATAGTTTTACTTCAGCCCCAGCATTTT
j_gene: TRBJ2-1; d_gene: .; v_gene: TRBV29-1; abundance: .; CDR3aa: CSVDPGVGYNEQFF; CDR3nt: TGCAGCGTTGACCCGGGGGTTGGTTACAATGAGCAGTTCTTC
j_gene: TRBJ1-5; d_gene: TRBD1; v_gene: TRBV6-5; abundance: .; CDR3aa: CASSPDRGPQPQHF; CDR3nt: TGTGCCAGCAGTCCTGACAGGGGCCCTCAGCCCCAGCATTTT
j_gene: TRBJ2-1; d_gene: .; v_gene: TRBV25-1; abundance: .; CDR3aa: CASTVNNEQFF; CDR3nt: TGTGCCAGCACCGTAAACAATGAGCAGTTCTTC
j_gene: TRBJ2-3; d_gene: TRBD2; v_gene: TRBV6-5; abundance: .; CDR3aa: CASSRGRGVGDTQYF; CDR3nt: TGTGCCAGCAGCAGAGGGAGGGGAGTTGGGGATACGCAGTATTTT
j_gene: TRBJ1-1; d_gene: .; v_gene: TRBV6-6; abundance: .; CDR3aa: CASSYGASSPAFF; CDR3nt: TGTGCCAGCAGTTACGGGGCATCCTCCCCCGCTTTCTTT
j_gene: TRBJ2-2; d_gene: TRBD1; v_gene: TRBV24-1; abundance: .; CDR3aa: CATSDSGTGARRGNTGELFF; CDR3nt: TGTGCCACCAGTGATTCCGGGACAGGGGCTCGGCGGGGGAACACCGGGGAGCTGTTTTTT
j_gene: TRBJ1-1; d_gene: .; v_gene: TRBV7-6; abundance: .; CDR3aa: CASAGFGLTAAFF; CDR3nt: TGTGCCAGCGCAGGGTTCGGCCTGACGGCGGCTTTCTTT
j_gene: TRBJ2-2; d_gene: .; v_gene: TRBV28; abundance: .; CDR3aa: CASSLATGSRGELFF; CDR3nt: TGTGCCAGCAGTTTAGCAACAGGGTCTCGGGGGGAGCTGTTTTTT
j_gene: TRBJ2-1; d_gene: .; v_gene: TRBV27; abundance: .; CDR3aa: CASSLRANPRNEQFF; CDR3nt: TGTGCCAGCAGTCTGAGGGCCAACCCCCGCAATGAGCAGTTCTTC
j_gene: TRBJ1-3; d_gene: .; v_gene: TRBV25-1; abundance: .; CDR3aa: CASSELDRYSGNTIYF; CDR3nt: TGTGCCAGCAGTGAATTGGACAGATACTCTGGAAACACCATATATTTT
j_gene: TRBJ2-7; d_gene: TRBD1; v_gene: TRBV24-1; abundance: .; CDR3aa: CATSDAGQGVGSYEQYF; CDR3nt: TGTGCCACCAGTGATGCGGGACAGGGGGTAGGATCCTACGAGCAGTACTTC
j_gene: TRBJ1-2; d_gene: .; v_gene: TRBV4-3; abundance: once; CDR3aa: CASSQVPGYVGYTF; CDR3nt: TGCGCCAGCAGCCAAGTCCCAGGGTATGTTGGCTACACCTTC
j_gene: TRBJ2-7; d_gene: TRBD2; v_gene: TRBV4-1; abundance: .; CDR3aa: CASSHQTSWSSYEQYF; CDR3nt: TGCGCCAGCAGCCATCAGACTAGCTGGAGCTCCTACGAGCAGTACTTC
j_gene: TRBJ1-5; d_gene: .; v_gene: TRBV7-8; abundance: .; CDR3aa: CASSTKRIPLNQPQHF; CDR3nt: TGTGCCAGCAGCACCAAGAGGATTCCCCTCAATCAGCCCCAGCATTTT
j_gene: TRBJ1-4; d_gene: TRBD1; v_gene: TRBV4-3; abundance: .; CDR3aa: CASSQDPPGTGGSEKLFF; CDR3nt: TGCGCCAGCAGCCAAGATCCGCCAGGGACAGGGGGGAGTGAAAAACTGTTTTTT
j_gene: TRBJ1-2; d_gene: .; v_gene: TRBV28; abundance: once; CDR3aa: CASSSGGTNYGYTF; CDR3nt: TGTGCCAGCAGTTCGGGGGGAACTAACTATGGCTACACCTTC
j_gene: TRBJ1-6; d_gene: TRBD1; v_gene: TRBV5-6; abundance: .; CDR3aa: CASSLPGTGEHSPLHF; CDR3nt: TGTGCCAGCAGCCTCCCCGGGACAGGGGAACATTCACCCCTCCACTTT
j_gene: TRBJ2-7; d_gene: .; v_gene: TRBV6-6; abundance: .; CDR3aa: CASSRTYEQYF; CDR3nt: TGTGCCAGCAGTCGCACCTACGAGCAGTACTTC
j_gene: TRBJ1-5; d_gene: TRBD1; v_gene: TRBV5-5; abundance: .; CDR3aa: CASSRGQGAFQPQHF; CDR3nt: TGTGCCAGCAGCAGGGGACAGGGGGCCTTTCAGCCCCAGCATTTT